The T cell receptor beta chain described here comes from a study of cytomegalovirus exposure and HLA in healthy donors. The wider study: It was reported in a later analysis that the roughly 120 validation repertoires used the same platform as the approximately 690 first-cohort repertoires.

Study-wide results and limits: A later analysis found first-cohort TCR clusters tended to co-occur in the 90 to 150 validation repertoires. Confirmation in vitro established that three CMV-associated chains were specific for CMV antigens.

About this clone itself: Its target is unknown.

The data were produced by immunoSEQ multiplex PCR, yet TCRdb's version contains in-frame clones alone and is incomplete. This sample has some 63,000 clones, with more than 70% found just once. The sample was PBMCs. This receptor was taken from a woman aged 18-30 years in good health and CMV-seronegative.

The CDR3 DNA is TGTGCCAGCAGTTTGGTTAGGGCTAGCGGGCGGAATGAGCAGTTCTTC. It translates to CASSLVRASGRNEQFF. The chain couples TRBV28 to TRBJ2-1, with 8 bases lining up with TRBD2. Germline V CDR1 and CDR2: MDHEN, SYDVKM. V lost 3 bases to trimming and J lost 7 bases; unmatched junction nucleotides: 11. The CDR3 has 16 amino acids.